These T cell receptor beta chains were read from a single sample in a study of somatic mutations in cytotoxic T cells in rheumatoid arthritis. The table came from immunoSEQ multiplex PCR; TCRdb's copy has only in-frame clones and leaves some out. The sample has about 20,000 clones; around 84% are singletons. The sample consisted of CD8+ T cells sorted from blood. Receptors originate from a woman aged 45 to 65 in good health. CDR3s include the opening cysteine and the closing phenylalanine or tryptophan. The D gene is left open where the match is weak. For some rows the clone size is stated as once, few or many, or as a class when expanded; others skip it.

CDR3 DNA,CDR3 protein,clone size,V gene,J gene,D gene
TGTGCCAGCAGCCCCGGACTAGCGGACTACAATGAGCAGTTCTTC,CASSPGLADYNEQFF,.,TRBV9,TRBJ2-1,TRBD2
TGTGCCAGCAGCCGACTGCAAGAGACCCAGTACTTC,CASSRLQETQYF,.,TRBV6-6,TRBJ2-5,.
TGTGCCAGCAGCTTGGGAAACTCTGGAAACACCATATATTTT,CASSLGNSGNTIYF,few,TRBV5-6,TRBJ1-3,.
TGTGCCAGCAGCTCTAGCTATACTTCACCCCTCCACTTT,CASSSSYTSPLHF,.,TRBV7-2,TRBJ1-6,.
TGTGCCAGCAGCTCGTATAGCGGGGGGGCGGATACGCAGTATTTT,CASSSYSGGADTQYF,.,TRBV5-8,TRBJ2-3,TRBD2
TGTGCCAGCAGTTTATATGGGGTGGCGGGCACTGAAGCTTTCTTT,CASSLYGVAGTEAFF,once,TRBV27,TRBJ1-1,.
TGTGCCAGCAGTGACTGGGACCGAACTAATGAAAAACTGTTTTTT,CASSDWDRTNEKLFF,.,TRBV25-1,TRBJ1-4,.
TGTGCCAGCTCACCAGGGACACCCAATTCACCCCTCCACTTT,CASSPGTPNSPLHF,.,TRBV18,TRBJ1-6,.
TGTGCCAGCAGCTTAGGAGGGCCTCCTTTGAATGAGCAGTTCTTC,CASSLGGPPLNEQFF,.,TRBV11-2,TRBJ2-1,.
TGCGCCAGCAGCCAAGAAGTCGGTCTAGCGATCAATGAGCAGTTCTTC,CASSQEVGLAINEQFF,.,TRBV4-3,TRBJ2-1,.
TGTGCCAGCAGCTTATTAGTAGGGGGGATTAACACTGAAGCTTTCTTT,CASSLLVGGINTEAFF,.,TRBV7-2,TRBJ1-1,.
TGTGCCACCAGCCCCTCCGGGGGGCGGACAGATACGCAGTATTTT,CATSPSGGRTDTQYF,.,TRBV15,TRBJ2-3,.
TGTGCCAGCAGTTCTCAGGGGGCAGGGGGCTACACCTTC,CASSSQGAGGYTF,.,TRBV27,TRBJ1-2,TRBD1
TGTGCCATCGGGGTATCCAGGGATCCCTACGAGCAGTACTTC,CAIGVSRDPYEQYF,.,TRBV10-3,TRBJ2-7,.
TGTGCCAGCAGCGTTTGGGGGGCGCTGCCGCCGGAACTTGGTAACACTGAAGCTTTCTTT,CASSVWGALPPELGNTEAFF,.,TRBV9,TRBJ1-1,.
TGTGCCAGCTCACTGACTCAGGGTACTAACTATGGCTACACCTTC,CASSLTQGTNYGYTF,once,TRBV18,TRBJ1-2,.
TGTGCCAGCAGTTTGGGGCGAGGGGATGCCGATACGCAGTATTTT,CASSLGRGDADTQYF,.,TRBV6-5,TRBJ2-3,.
TGCAGCGTTGAAGAGGGGGGGCCAGGGGATACGCAGTATTTT,CSVEEGGPGDTQYF,.,TRBV29-1,TRBJ2-3,.
TGTGCCAGCAGTTACTCGGCGGACGCGAACACCGGGGAGCTGTTTTTT,CASSYSADANTGELFF,few,TRBV6-6,TRBJ2-2,.
TGTGCCAGCAGTCCGGGGCCATTCGTTAGGAGCACCTTC,CASSPGPFVRSTF,.,TRBV27,TRBJ1-2,.
TGTGCCAGCAGTATGACAGGGGTAGACTATGGCTACACCTTC,CASSMTGVDYGYTF,.,TRBV27,TRBJ1-2,TRBD1
TGCAGCGTGACAGGGGCTGAAGCTTTCTTT,CSVTGAEAFF,.,TRBV29-1,TRBJ1-1,TRBD1
TGCAGCGTTGATACCCAGGGGAATAACTATGGCTACACCTTC,CSVDTQGNNYGYTF,once,TRBV29-1,TRBJ1-2,.
TGTGCCAGCAGTGACCCCGCAGGGTCTAGTAGCAATCAGCCCCAGCATTTT,CASSDPAGSSSNQPQHF,.,TRBV6-1,TRBJ1-5,.
TGTGCCAGCAGCGTAGGGGTAGGGAGCAATCAGCCCCAGCATTTT,CASSVGVGSNQPQHF,.,TRBV9,TRBJ1-5,.
TGCAGCGTCCCTGGTTGGGAGACCCAGTACTTC,CSVPGWETQYF,.,TRBV29-1,TRBJ2-5,.
TGTGCCAGCAGCCCCGACAGGGGCGAGCAGTTCTTC,CASSPDRGEQFF,.,TRBV13,TRBJ2-1,TRBD1
TGTGCCAGCAGCGCCGATGGGGGGAGGGACAGTTCGGTTGGGGTCTATGGCTACACCTTC,CASSADGGRDSSVGVYGYTF,.,TRBV9,TRBJ1-2,TRBD1
TGTGCCAGCAGTTACGTAGGGGTGGTGGACAATGAGCAGTTCTTC,CASSYVGVVDNEQFF,.,TRBV6-5,TRBJ2-1,.
TGTGCCAGCAGCCATCGGACAGACAGTCCCACCTACGAGCAGTACTTC,CASSHRTDSPTYEQYF,.,TRBV7-9,TRBJ2-7,.
TGTGCCAGCAGTAAACAGGGGGACTATGGCTACACCTTC,CASSKQGDYGYTF,.,TRBV6-5,TRBJ1-2,TRBD1
TGTGCCAGAGGATTCCGGGACAAAGGAGGGGAGACCCAGTACTTC,CARGFRDKGGETQYF,.,TRBV25-1,TRBJ2-5,.
TGTGCCAGCAGCTTCGGACAGGTCTACAATGAGCAGTTCTTC,CASSFGQVYNEQFF,.,TRBV5-8,TRBJ2-1,TRBD1
TGTGCCACTCGGACAGGAGGAATGGAACCCCTCCACTTT,CATRTGGMEPLHF,.,TRBV19,TRBJ1-6,TRBD1
TGTGCCACCACCTGGGTGGGGGGGGGAAATGAGCAGTTCTTC,CATTWVGGGNEQFF,once,TRBV2,TRBJ2-1,TRBD2
TGCGCCAGCAGCACTACAGGGGGCGCCGGGGAGACCCAGTACTTC,CASSTTGGAGETQYF,.,TRBV4-1,TRBJ2-5,TRBD1
TGTGCCAGCAGCCCCGTGGACAGGGAAGCTTTCTTT,CASSPVDREAFF,few,TRBV13,TRBJ1-1,TRBD1
TGTGCCACCGGGGAGGCTCAGCCCCAGCATTTT,CATGEAQPQHF,.,TRBV10-3,TRBJ1-5,.
TGTGCCAGCAGTCTAGTAGCGGGGGCCTCCTACAATGAGCAGTTCTTC,CASSLVAGASYNEQFF,.,TRBV28,TRBJ2-1,TRBD2
TGCGCCAGCAGCCAAGATAGGAACCCCAGGGACTATGGCTACACCTTC,CASSQDRNPRDYGYTF,.,TRBV4-3,TRBJ1-2,.
TGTGCCAGCTCACCAGCCGGGACAGGGCCGTACAATGAGCAGTTCTTC,CASSPAGTGPYNEQFF,.,TRBV18,TRBJ2-1,TRBD1
TGTGCCAGCAGTGAATCCCTAGCGGGGGGGCAGTATTTT,CASSESLAGGQYF,.,TRBV2,TRBJ2-3,TRBD2
TGCGCCAGCAGCCCCCCGGGACAGGGGATCAATGAGCAGTTCTTC,CASSPPGQGINEQFF,.,TRBV4-1,TRBJ2-1,TRBD1
TGTGCCAGCAGCCTCGGGACAGGGGGCACGGACACTGAAGCTTTCTTT,CASSLGTGGTDTEAFF,.,TRBV7-6,TRBJ1-1,TRBD1
TGCGCCAGCAGCCAACAAAATGAAAACCGCAACTATGGCTACACCTTC,CASSQQNENRNYGYTF,.,TRBV4-1,TRBJ1-2,.
TGTGCCACCAGGCACAGGGGGGGGGAGCAGTACTTC,CATRHRGGEQYF,.,TRBV15,TRBJ2-7,.
TGTGCCAGCAGCTGGGGGACTGGAAACACCATATATTTT,CASSWGTGNTIYF,.,TRBV5-6,TRBJ1-3,.
TGCGCCAGCAGCCAACCCGGGGGGGCCTACAATGAGCAGTTCTTC,CASSQPGGAYNEQFF,.,TRBV4-1,TRBJ2-1,TRBD2
TGCGCCAGCAGCCAAAAACCCTTCAGGGATACTAATGAAAAACTGTTTTTT,CASSQKPFRDTNEKLFF,.,TRBV4-3,TRBJ1-4,.
TGCGCCAGCAGCCAAACGGGCGCGGGGGGGCTTACAGATACGCAGTATTTT,CASSQTGAGGLTDTQYF,.,TRBV4-3,TRBJ2-3,TRBD2
TGTGCCAGCAGCGTAGAGGGGGGGGAAGAGACCCAGTACTTC,CASSVEGGEETQYF,.,TRBV9,TRBJ2-5,.
TGTGCCAGCAGCTTGGTAGAGGGGTTCTACAATGAGCAGTTCTTC,CASSLVEGFYNEQFF,.,TRBV7-8,TRBJ2-1,.
TGCGCCAGCAGGGAATCTCCGGGACAGGGAGCGTACGGCTACACCTTC,CASRESPGQGAYGYTF,.,TRBV4-1,TRBJ1-2,TRBD1
TGTGCCAGCAGTTTAAAAAGCAGCTCCTACGAGCAGTACTTC,CASSLKSSSYEQYF,.,TRBV27,TRBJ2-7,.
TGTGCCATCACTAATCCGGGACAGGGGGGCACAGATACGCAGTATTTT,CAITNPGQGGTDTQYF,.,TRBV28,TRBJ2-3,TRBD1